Below, 25 T cell receptor beta chains from the same sample are listed, as sequenced in a study of monozygotic twins with inflammatory bowel disease (dated by TCRdb to the late 2010s). The protocol used for the library was 5' RACE. The data were produced on an Illumina HiSeq 2500. TCRdb reprocessed the reads and assigns one entry to each CDR3 protein sequence, leaving out DNA. Per the sample table, the count is around 370,000 distinct CDR3 sequences. The ten top clones hold just over 2.5% of the sample. Sequencing used blood. These receptors were taken from a human donor with ulcerative colitis or Crohn's disease, or a healthy co-twin of an affected twin (not recorded which).

This chain connects TRBV7-2 to TRBJ2-7; TCRdb returns TRBD1, unconfirmable since there is no DNA. This CDR3 region has 16 residues. Germline CDR1 reads SGHTA; CDR2 reads FQGNSA. CDR3 sequence: CASSLVGQIGMYEQYF.

The J gene is TRBJ2-7, the V gene TRBV4-1; the TCRdb call, TRBD2, lacks DNA for checking. The CDR3 sequence is 16 residues long. Germline V lookup: CDR1 MGHRA, CDR2 YSYEKL. The CDR3 sequence is CASSPTGGVMTYEQYF.

The chain links TRBV7-7 to TRBJ2-7; the TCRdb call, TRBD1, lacks DNA for checking. The CDR3 has 14 residues. Germline V lookup: CDR1 SSHAT, CDR2 FNYEAQ (reference sequence). The CDR3 here is CASSLASGTGEQYF.

This chain uses TRBV6-2 or TRBV6-3 with TRBJ1-5; TCRdb picks TRBD1, but there is no DNA to check that call. The CDR3 spans 13 residues. In germline, CDR1 is MNHEY, CDR2 SVGEGT. The CDR3 is CASSNRGRQPQHF.

The rearrangement links TRBV5-1 to TRBJ2-3; TCRdb's assignment of TRBD1 cannot be checked, as there is no DNA. Germline CDR1 and CDR2: SGHRS and YFSETQ. The CDR3 has 14 residues. The CDR3 region is CASSLGGNTDTQYF. The variable domain in full, completed from reference TRBV5-1 and TRBJ2-3, reads KAGVTQTPRYLIKTRGQQVTLSCSPISGHRSVSWYQQTPGQGLQFLFEYFSETQRNKGNFPGRFSGRQFSNSRSEMNVSTLELGDSALYLCASSLGGNTDTQYFGPGTRLTVL.

V usage is TRBV12-3 or TRBV12-4 and J usage is TRBJ2-1; there is no DNA to check the TCRdb D call of TRBD1. CDR3 length: 17 residues. The CDR3 loop reads CASSLAIGQGTYNEQFF.

The V call is TRBV6-1, the J call TRBJ2-7; TCRdb outputs TRBD1, but without DNA this stays unchecked. Germline V lookup: CDR1 MNHNS, CDR2 SASEGT. The CDR3 length is 15 residues. The CDR3 protein is CASSEWARGYYEQYF.

This chain uses TRBV5-4 with TRBJ2-7; TCRdb outputs TRBD1, but without DNA this stays unchecked. The length of the CDR3 is 15 residues. Germline lookup yields CDR1 SGHNT and CDR2 YYREEE (reference sequence). The CDR3 spells CASSPMTGGPYEQYF.

The chain joins TRBV7-6 to TRBJ2-7; the TRBD2 assignment by TCRdb is unverifiable without DNA. The CDR3 covers 14 residues. The germline gives CDR1 SGHVS, CDR2 FNYEAQ. CDR3 region: CASSPSSFSYEQYF.

The chain uses TRBV7-9 and TRBJ2-5; TCRdb picks TRBD2, but there is no DNA to check that call. Per the germline V gene, CDR1 is SEHNR and CDR2 is FQNEAQ (reference sequence). This CDR3 comprises 15 residues. CDR3: CASRGRSLDQETQYF.

The rearrangement uses TRBV10-3 and TRBJ1-6. In germline, CDR1 is ENHRY, CDR2 SYGVKD. The CDR3 consists of 15 residues. This CDR3 reads CAISGQLGGNSPLHF.

This chain connects TRBV3-1 to TRBJ2-2; there is no DNA to check the TCRdb D call of TRBD2. The length of the CDR3 is 15 residues. CDR1 is LGHDT, CDR2 YNNKEL, per germline (reference sequence). The CDR3 reads CASSLRGLYTGELFF.

The chain carries TRBV5-1 and TRBJ2-1. The CDR3 has 14 residues. The germline CDR1 and CDR2 sequences are SGHRS and YFSETQ. CDR3 amino acids: CASSSLRYRDEQFF.

V is TRBV11-2 and J is TRBJ2-7; as DNA is missing, the TRBD1 call by TCRdb cannot be tested. CDR3 length equals 13 residues. Germline lookup yields CDR1 SGHAT and CDR2 FQNNGV. CDR3 protein: CASSFDQGFEQYF.

The chain uses TRBV9 and TRBJ1-5; TCRdb names TRBD1, which stays unverified in the absence of DNA. CDR3 length: 14 amino acids. The germline V gene has CDR1 SGDLS and CDR2 YYNGEE. CDR3 sequence reads: CASSVEAGPTPQHF.

This chain's CDR3 is CASSYKTSGASYNEQFF. V is TRBV7-2 and J is TRBJ2-1; without DNA, the TCRdb call of TRBD2 cannot be checked. Germline CDR1 is SGHTA and CDR2 is FQGNSA. The CDR3 runs to 17 residues. Full variable domain (missing parts from reference TRBV7-2 and TRBJ2-1): GAGVSQSPSNKVTEKGKDVELRCDPISGHTALYWYRQSLGQGLEFLIYFQGNSAPDKSGLPSDRFSAERTGGSVSTLTIQRTQQEDSAVYLCASSYKTSGASYNEQFFGPGTRLTVL.

The rearrangement uses TRBV4-2 and TRBJ2-5; the TRBD2 assignment by TCRdb is unverifiable without DNA. CDR1 and CDR2 from the germline V gene are LGHNA and YNFKEQ. The length of the CDR3 is 15 residues. The CDR3: CASSLPGTRQETQYF.

This sequence joins TRBV7-2 and TRBJ2-2; TCRdb's D call, TRBD1, is unchecked because there is no DNA. Germline assignment: CDR1 SGHTA and CDR2 FQGNSA. This CDR3 comprises 16 residues. The CDR3 loop is CASSLAYGGGTGELFF.

This chain joins TRBV6-1 and TRBJ1-6; TCRdb's D call of TRBD1 is untestable without DNA. The CDR3 runs to 21 residues. In germline, CDR1 is MNHNS, CDR2 SASEGT. The CDR3 sequence: CASSGGRDRGLKSSYNSPLHF.

The V gene is TRBV5-5, the J gene TRBJ1-5; the D call from TCRdb, TRBD1, cannot be confirmed without DNA. Germline values: CDR1 SGHKS, CDR2 YYEKEE (reference sequence). This CDR3 region has 16 residues. This chain's CDR3 is CASSQVDRLSNQPQHF.

The chain links TRBV5-1 to TRBJ2-1; as DNA is missing, the TRBD1 call by TCRdb cannot be tested. The CDR3 totals 17 residues. CDR1 and CDR2 from the germline V gene are SGHRS and YFSETQ. The CDR3 here is CASNLGQGAFSYNEQFF.

V and J are TRBV5-1 and TRBJ2-2; TCRdb indicates TRBD2, and absent DNA this call remains unverified. Germline values: CDR1 SGHRS, CDR2 YFSETQ. The CDR3 is 17 residues long. CDR3 region: CASSLGLAGANTGELFF.

V is TRBV20-1 and J is TRBJ2-1. From germline, CDR1 is DFQATT and CDR2 SNEGSKA (reference sequence). CDR3 length: 16 residues. Here the CDR3 reads CSAESLAGGSYNEQFF.

The gene calls are TRBV5-1 and TRBJ1-6; the TCRdb call, TRBD1, lacks DNA for checking. Germline CDR1 SGHRS, CDR2 YFSETQ. CDR3 length equals 13 residues. The CDR3 sequence: CASSFNRDSPLHF.

The chain uses TRBV14 and TRBJ2-4; absent DNA, TCRdb's TRBD2 call cannot be checked. The CDR3 has 18 residues. Germline V gene sequence: CDR1 SGHDN, CDR2 FVKESK. The CDR3 spells CASSPNWTGRLAKNIQYF.